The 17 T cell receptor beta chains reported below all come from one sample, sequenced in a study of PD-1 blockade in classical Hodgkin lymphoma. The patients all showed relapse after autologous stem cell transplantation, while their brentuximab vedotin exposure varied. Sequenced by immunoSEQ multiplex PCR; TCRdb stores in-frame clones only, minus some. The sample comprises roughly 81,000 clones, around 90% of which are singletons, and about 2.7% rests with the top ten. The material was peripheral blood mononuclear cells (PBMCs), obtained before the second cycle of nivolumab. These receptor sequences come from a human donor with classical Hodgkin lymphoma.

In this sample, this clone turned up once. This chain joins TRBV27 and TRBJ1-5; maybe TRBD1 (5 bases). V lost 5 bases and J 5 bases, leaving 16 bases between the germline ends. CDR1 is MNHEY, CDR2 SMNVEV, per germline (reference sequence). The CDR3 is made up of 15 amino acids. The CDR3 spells CASSRSRGPYQPQHF. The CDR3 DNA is TGTGCCAGCAGTAGGTCAAGGGGCCCATATCAGCCCCAGCATTTT.

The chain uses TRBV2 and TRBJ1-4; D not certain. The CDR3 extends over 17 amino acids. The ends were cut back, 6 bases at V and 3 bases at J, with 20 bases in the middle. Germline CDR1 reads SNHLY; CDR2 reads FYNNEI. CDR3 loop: CASRALLLGRANEKLFF. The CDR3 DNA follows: TGTGCCAGCAGAGCACTGCTATTAGGGAGGGCTAATGAAAAACTGTTTTTT.

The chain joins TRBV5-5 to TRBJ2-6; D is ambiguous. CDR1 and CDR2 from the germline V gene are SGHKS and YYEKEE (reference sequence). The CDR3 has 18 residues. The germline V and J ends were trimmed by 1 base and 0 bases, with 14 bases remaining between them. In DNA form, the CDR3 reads TGTGCCAGCAGCTTGTTTCAGAGTCCAAGCTCTGGGGCCAACGTCCTGACTTTC. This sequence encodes CASSLFQSPSSGANVLTF.

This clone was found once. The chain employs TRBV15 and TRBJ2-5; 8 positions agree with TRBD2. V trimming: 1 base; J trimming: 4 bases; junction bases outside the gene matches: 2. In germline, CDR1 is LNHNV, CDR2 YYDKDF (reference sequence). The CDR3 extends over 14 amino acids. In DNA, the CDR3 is TGTGCCACCAGCAGAGGGCTAGCGGGAGAGACCCAGTACTTC. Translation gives CATSRGLAGETQYF.

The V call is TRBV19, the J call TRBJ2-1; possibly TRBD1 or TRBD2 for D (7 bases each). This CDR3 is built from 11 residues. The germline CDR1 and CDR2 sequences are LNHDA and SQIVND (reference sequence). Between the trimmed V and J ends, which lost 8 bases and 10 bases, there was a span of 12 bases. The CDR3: CASLRGGEQFF. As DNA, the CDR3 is TGTGCCAGTCTCAGGGGGGGCGAGCAGTTCTTC.

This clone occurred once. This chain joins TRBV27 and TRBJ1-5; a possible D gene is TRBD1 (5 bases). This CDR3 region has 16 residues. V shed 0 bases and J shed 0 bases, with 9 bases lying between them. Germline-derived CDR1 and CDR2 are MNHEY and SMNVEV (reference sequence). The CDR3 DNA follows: TGTGCCAGCAGTTTATCGTGGGGGGATAGCAATCAGCCCCAGCATTTT. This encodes CASSLSWGDSNQPQHF.

CDR3 in amino acids: CASSSSGRHTGELFF. The CDR3 nucleotides are TGTGCCAGCAGTTCTAGCGGGAGGCACACCGGGGAGCTGTTTTTT. J is TRBJ2-2 and V is TRBV27; TRBD2 agrees at 11 bases. The CDR3 has 15 amino acids. In germline, CDR1 is MNHEY, CDR2 SMNVEV (reference sequence). Trimming took 4 bases from V and 3 from J; bases not matched to a gene: 1.

The CDR3 reads CASSPPDREGSEAFF. CDR3 DNA sequence: TGTGCCAGCTCACCACCGGACAGAGAGGGCTCTGAAGCTTTCTTT. The rearrangement uses TRBV18 and TRBJ1-1, with D possibly matching TRBD1 (6 bases). Germline V gene lookup returns CDR1 KGHSH and CDR2 LQKENI. This CDR3 spans 15 amino acids. V was trimmed by 0 bases and J by 6 bases, leaving 14 bases between them. The variable domain in full, with the rest retrieved from reference TRBV18 and TRBJ1-1, is NAGVMQNPRHLVRRRGQEARLRCSPMKGHSHVYWYRQLPEEGLKFMVYLQKENIIDESGMPKERFSAEFPKEGPSILRIQQVVRGDSAAYFCASSPPDREGSEAFFGQGTRLTVV.

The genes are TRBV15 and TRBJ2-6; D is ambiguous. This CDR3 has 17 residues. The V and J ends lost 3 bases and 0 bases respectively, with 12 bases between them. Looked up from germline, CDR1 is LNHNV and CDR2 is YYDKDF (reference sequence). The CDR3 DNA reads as TGTGCCACCAGCAGTACCGGGTCGAGCTCTGGGGCCAACGTCCTGACTTTC. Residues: CATSSTGSSSGANVLTF.

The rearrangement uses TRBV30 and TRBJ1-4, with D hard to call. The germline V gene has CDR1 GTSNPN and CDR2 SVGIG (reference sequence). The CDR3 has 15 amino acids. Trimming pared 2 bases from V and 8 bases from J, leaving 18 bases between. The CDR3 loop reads CAWSTRSGLNEKLFF. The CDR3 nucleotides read TGTGCCTGGAGTACGCGTAGCGGACTTAACGAAAAACTGTTTTTT.

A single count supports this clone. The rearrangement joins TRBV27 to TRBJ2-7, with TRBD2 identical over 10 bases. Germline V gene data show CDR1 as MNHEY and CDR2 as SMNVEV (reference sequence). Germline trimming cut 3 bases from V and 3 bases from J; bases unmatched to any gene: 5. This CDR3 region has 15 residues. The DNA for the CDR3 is TGTGCCAGCAGTTTCGGGGGACTAGCGAACTACGAGCAGTACTTC. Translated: CASSFGGLANYEQYF.

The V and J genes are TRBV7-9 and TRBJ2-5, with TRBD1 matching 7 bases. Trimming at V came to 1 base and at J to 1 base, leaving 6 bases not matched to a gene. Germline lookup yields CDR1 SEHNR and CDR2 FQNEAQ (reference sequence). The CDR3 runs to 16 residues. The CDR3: CASSLGSGTVQETQYF. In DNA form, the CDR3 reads TGTGCCAGCAGCTTAGGGTCCGGGACAGTCCAAGAGACCCAGTACTTC.

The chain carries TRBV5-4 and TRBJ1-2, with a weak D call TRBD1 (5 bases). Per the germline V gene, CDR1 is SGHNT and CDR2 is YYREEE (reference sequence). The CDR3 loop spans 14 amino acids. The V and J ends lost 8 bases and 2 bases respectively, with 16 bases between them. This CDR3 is CASTPAAGNYGYTF. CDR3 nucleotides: TGTGCCAGTACTCCGGCGGCAGGGAACTATGGCTACACCTTC.

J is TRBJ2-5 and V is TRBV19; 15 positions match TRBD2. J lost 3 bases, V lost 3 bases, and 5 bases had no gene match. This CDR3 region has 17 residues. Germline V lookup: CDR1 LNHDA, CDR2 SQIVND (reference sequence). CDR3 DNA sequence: TGTGCCAGTAGTATCCCAGGACTAGCGGGAGGGAAAGAGACCCAGTACTTC. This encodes CASSIPGLAGGKETQYF.

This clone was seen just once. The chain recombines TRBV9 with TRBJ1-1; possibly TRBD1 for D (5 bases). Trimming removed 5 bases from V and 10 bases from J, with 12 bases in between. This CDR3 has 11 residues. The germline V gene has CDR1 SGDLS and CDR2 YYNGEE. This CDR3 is CASSPGWGAFF. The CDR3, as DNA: TGTGCCAGCAGTCCAGGGTGGGGAGCTTTCTTT.

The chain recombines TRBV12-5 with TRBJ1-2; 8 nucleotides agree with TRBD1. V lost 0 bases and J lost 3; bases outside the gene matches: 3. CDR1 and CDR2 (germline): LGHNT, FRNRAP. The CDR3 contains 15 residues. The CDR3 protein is CASGLVSGGDYGYTF. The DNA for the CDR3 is TGTGCTAGTGGTTTGGTTTCAGGGGGCGACTATGGCTACACCTTC.

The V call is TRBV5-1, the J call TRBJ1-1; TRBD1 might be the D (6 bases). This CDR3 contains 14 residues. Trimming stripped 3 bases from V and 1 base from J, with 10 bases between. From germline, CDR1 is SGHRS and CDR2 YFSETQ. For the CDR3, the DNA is TGCGCCAGCAGCTACAGGGCCCCGAACACTGAAGCTTTCTTT. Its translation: CASSYRAPNTEAFF.